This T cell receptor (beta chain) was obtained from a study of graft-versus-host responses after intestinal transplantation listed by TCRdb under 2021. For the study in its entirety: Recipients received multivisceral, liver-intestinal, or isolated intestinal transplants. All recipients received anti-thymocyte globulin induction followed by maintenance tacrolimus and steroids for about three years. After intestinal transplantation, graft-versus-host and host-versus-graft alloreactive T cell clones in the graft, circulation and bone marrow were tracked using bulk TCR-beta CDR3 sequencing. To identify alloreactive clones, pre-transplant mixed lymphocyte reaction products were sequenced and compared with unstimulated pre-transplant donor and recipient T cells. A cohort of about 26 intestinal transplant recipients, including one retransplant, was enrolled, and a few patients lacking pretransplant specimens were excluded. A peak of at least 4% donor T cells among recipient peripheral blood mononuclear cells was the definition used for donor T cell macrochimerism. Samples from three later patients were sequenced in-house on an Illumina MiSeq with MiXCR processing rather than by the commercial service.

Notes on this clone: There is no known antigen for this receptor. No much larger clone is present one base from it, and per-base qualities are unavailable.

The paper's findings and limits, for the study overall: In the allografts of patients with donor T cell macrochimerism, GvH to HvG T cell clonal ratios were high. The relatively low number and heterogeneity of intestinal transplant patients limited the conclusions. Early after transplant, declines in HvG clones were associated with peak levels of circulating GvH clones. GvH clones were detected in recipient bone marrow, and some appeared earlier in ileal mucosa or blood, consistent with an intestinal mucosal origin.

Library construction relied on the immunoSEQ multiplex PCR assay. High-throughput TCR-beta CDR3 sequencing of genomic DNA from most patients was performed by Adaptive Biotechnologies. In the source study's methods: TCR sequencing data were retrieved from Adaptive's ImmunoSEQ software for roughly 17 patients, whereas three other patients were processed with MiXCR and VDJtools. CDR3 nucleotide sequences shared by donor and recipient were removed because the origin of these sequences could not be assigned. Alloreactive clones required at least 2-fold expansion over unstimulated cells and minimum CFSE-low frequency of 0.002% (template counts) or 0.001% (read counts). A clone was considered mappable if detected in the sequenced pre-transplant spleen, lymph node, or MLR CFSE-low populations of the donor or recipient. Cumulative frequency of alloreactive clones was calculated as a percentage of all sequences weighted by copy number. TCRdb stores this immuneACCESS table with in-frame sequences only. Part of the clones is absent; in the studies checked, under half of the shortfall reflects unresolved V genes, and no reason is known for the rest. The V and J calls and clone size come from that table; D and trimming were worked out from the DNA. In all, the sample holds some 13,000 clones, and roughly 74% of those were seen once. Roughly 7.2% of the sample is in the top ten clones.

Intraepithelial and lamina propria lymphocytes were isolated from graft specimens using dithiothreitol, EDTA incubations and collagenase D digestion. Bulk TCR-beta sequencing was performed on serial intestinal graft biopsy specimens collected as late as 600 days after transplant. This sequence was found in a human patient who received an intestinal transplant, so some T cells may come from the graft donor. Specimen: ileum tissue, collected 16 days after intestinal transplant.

The CDR3 protein: CASSMVGSRIYGYTF. At the DNA level, the sequence is TGTGCCAGTAGTATGGTCGGGAGCAGGATCTATGGCTACACCTTC. This sequence uses TRBV19 and TRBJ1-2; the D gene is not confidently resolved. CDR1 and CDR2 were assigned from the germline V gene (reference sequence) as LNHDA and SQIVND. The cysteine opens and the phenylalanine closes a CDR3 of 15 amino acids. Left in the record is the CDR3 DNA by itself, 45 bases read in frame from the first base. V is clipped by 3 bases and J by 4 bases, and the sequence between their germline boundaries is 15 bases long.